These 6 T cell receptor beta chains were sequenced from one sample in a study of cytomegalovirus exposure and HLA in healthy donors. The PCR contained 60 Vbeta and 13 Jbeta primers. Profiling relied on immunoSEQ multiplex PCR, and the TCRdb table lists in-frame clones only, not all of them. The sample has 90,000 to 110,000 clones; 60% to 85% are singletons. The material sequenced was PBMCs. These receptor sequences come from a man aged 40-55 years in good health and CMV-seronegative.

The chain joins TRBV9 to TRBJ1-5; D might be TRBD1 (6 bases). V lost 3 bases to trimming and J lost 7 bases, with 14 bases between them. CDR3 length equals 14 residues. The germline V gene encodes CDR1 SGDLS and CDR2 YYNGEE. DNA for the CDR3: TGTGCCAGCAGCGCAATGGACAGCCGGCAGCCCCAGCATTTT. It translates to CASSAMDSRQPQHF.

The V call is TRBV7-2, the J call TRBJ2-7; 9 bases agree with TRBD2. The CDR3 is 15 residues long. Trimming at V came to 1 base and at J to 2 bases, leaving 3 bases not matched to a gene. The germline V gene has CDR1 SGHTA and CDR2 FQGNSA. CDR3 nucleotide sequence: TGTGCCAGCAGCTTAGGGGCGGGAGGGACCTACGAGCAGTACTTC. Translation gives CASSLGAGGTYEQYF. Filled out from reference TRBV7-2 and TRBJ2-7, the complete variable domain reads GAGVSQSPSNKVTEKGKDVELRCDPISGHTALYWYRQSLGQGLEFLIYFQGNSAPDKSGLPSDRFSAERTGGSVSTLTIQRTQQEDSAVYLCASSLGAGGTYEQYFGPGTRLTVT.

V and J are TRBV11-2 and TRBJ2-5, with 10 bases matching TRBD1. The J call may be mistaken, given a closer DNA end match to TRBJ2-7. CDR1 and CDR2 from the germline V gene are SGHAT and FQNNGV. The CDR3 has 14 residues. In DNA form, the CDR3 reads TGTGCCAGCAGCTCAGGACAGGGGGTAGTCGAGCAGTACTTC. Protein sequence: CASSSGQGVVEQYF.

The gene calls are TRBV11-3 and TRBJ2-7; D is possibly TRBD1 (5 bases). Germline CDR1 SGHNT, CDR2 YENEEA. V gave up 6 bases and J gave up 3 bases, with 18 bases separating them. CDR3 length: 15 residues. CDR3 sequence: CASRLDSPSHYEQYF. The CDR3 bases are TGTGCCAGCAGACTCGACAGCCCGAGCCACTACGAGCAGTACTTC.

This clone appeared a few times. The chain is built from TRBV27 and TRBJ2-1; maybe TRBD1 (6 bases). The V end was cut by 5 bases, the J end by 6 bases, with 8 bases between. This CDR3 has 12 amino acids. CDR1 MNHEY and CDR2 SMNVEV come from the germline V gene (reference sequence). CDR3 in DNA: TGTGCCAGCAGTGTACAGGGCAATGAGCAGTTCTTC. Protein sequence: CASSVQGNEQFF.

The chain is built from TRBV28 and TRBJ2-2; 8 bases map to TRBD2. The CDR3 is made up of 16 amino acids. The germline V gene encodes CDR1 MDHEN and CDR2 SYDVKM. V shed 5 bases and J 3 bases; nucleotides not matched to a gene: 8. The CDR3, as DNA: TGTGCCAGCAGTCCGACTAGCGAGACTCACACCGGGGAGCTGTTTTTT. It specifies CASSPTSETHTGELFF. Full variable domain (remainder filled in from reference TRBV28 and TRBJ2-2): DVKVTQSSRYLVKRTGEKVFLECVQDMDHENMFWYRQDPGLGLRLIYFSYDVKMKEKGDIPEGYSVSREKKERFSLILESASTNQTSMYLCASSPTSETHTGELFFGEGSRLTVL.